Each of the 18 T cell receptor beta chains below was sequenced from the same sample in a study of blood T cell repertoires in COVID-19. Using immunoSEQ multiplex PCR, the repertoire was profiled, and TCRdb retains in-frame clones only, with some absent. The sample has roughly 200,000 clones, 65% to 85% seen once. Sample: peripheral blood. These receptors all come from a man between 35 and 55 years old with active or convalescent COVID-19.

This sequence joins TRBV3-1 (or the pseudogene TRBV3-2) and TRBJ2-1, with 9 bases lining up with TRBD1. Losses at the gene ends were 2 bases for V and 6 bases for J; bases not matched to a gene: 14. CDR1 and CDR2 from the germline V gene are LGHDT and YNNKEL (reference sequence). This CDR3 comprises 18 residues. The CDR3 protein is CASSQTGMDRGYGNEQFF. The CDR3, as DNA: TGTGCCAGCAGCCAAACAGGGATGGACAGGGGATACGGCAATGAGCAGTTCTTC.

This rearrangement joins TRBV4-1 to TRBJ2-7; D is perhaps TRBD2 (6 bases). Germline CDR1 is MGHRA and CDR2 is YSYEKL. The ends were cut back, 0 bases at V and 0 bases at J, with 21 bases in the middle. This CDR3 contains 19 residues. The CDR3 loop is CASSQDLGEKRASSYEQYF. The CDR3, as DNA: TGCGCCAGCAGCCAAGATTTGGGGGAAAAGCGGGCGAGCTCCTACGAGCAGTACTTC.

Details on this clone: This same CDR3 is encoded by further DNA sequences in the sample. The J gene is TRBJ2-3, the V gene TRBV9, with TRBD2 matching 9 bases. V trimming: 0 bases; J trimming: 4 bases; junction bases outside the gene matches: 0. The CDR3 has 14 residues. Per germline, CDR1 SGDLS and CDR2 YYNGEE. The CDR3 is CASSVGGGADTQYF. The CDR3 nucleotides read TGTGCCAGCAGCGTAGGCGGGGGGGCAGATACGCAGTATTTT.

CDR3 bases: TGTGCCTGGAGTGCCGACTATACGAGACGGGATACGCAGTATTTT. Residues: CAWSADYTRRDTQYF. This rearrangement joins TRBV30 to TRBJ2-3, with TRBD2 as a possible D gene (5 bases). CDR3 length: 15 amino acids. Germline CDR1 reads GTSNPN; CDR2 reads SVGIG (reference sequence). V was trimmed by 1 base and J by 6 bases, leaving 17 bases between them.

This clone was observed a single time. Here the CDR3 omits its conserved ending phenylalanine or tryptophan, so a read error is the likely source. The limits of the CDR3 on the DNA are not certain, so only TCRdb's listed CDR3 is given. The V and J genes are TRBV14 and TRBJ2-6; TRBD2, the table's D call, lacks a check against the DNA. CDR1 is SGHDN, CDR2 FVKESK, per germline. The CDR3 numbers 8 amino acids, ends counted. CDR3 in amino acids: CASSQGLA.

The rearrangement uses TRBV21-1 and TRBJ2-2; the table's TRBD1 call for D was not verified on the DNA. TRBV21-1 is flagged as a pseudogene. The CDR3 spans 13 residues. CDR3 DNA: TGTGCCAGCAGCAATCAGAACACCGGGGAGCTGTTTTTT. The encoded protein is CASSNQNTGELFF.

As to this clone: This specimen includes other DNA sequences encoding the same CDR3. The rearrangement joins TRBV18 to TRBJ2-7; TRBD2 is a possible D gene (6 bases). Looked up from germline, CDR1 is KGHSH and CDR2 is LQKENI. The CDR3 has 14 amino acids. The germline V and J ends were trimmed by 1 base and 0 bases, with 7 bases remaining between them. This chain's CDR3 is CASSPRGNSYEQYF. DNA of the CDR3: TGTGCCAGCTCACCACGCGGGAACTCCTACGAGCAGTACTTC.

The chain links TRBV6-2 or TRBV6-3 to TRBJ2-3, with 10 positions matching TRBD2. Germline V CDR1 and CDR2: MNHEY, SVGEGT. J was trimmed by 4 bases and V by 5 bases; bases with no gene match: 12. This CDR3 is 17 amino acids long. Here the CDR3 DNA reads TGTGCCAGCAGTACATCCTTACTAGCGGGGCTATCAGATACGCAGTATTTT. It specifies CASSTSLLAGLSDTQYF.

The genes are TRBV2 and TRBJ1-6, with D maybe TRBD1 (5 bases). The CDR3 spans 16 residues. V lost 9 bases and J lost 4, with 19 bases in between. The germline V gene encodes CDR1 SNHLY and CDR2 FYNNEI. The CDR3 region has the DNA TGTGCCAGGGGTTTAACGACAGCTGCATATAATTCACCCCTCCACTTT. This encodes CARGLTTAAYNSPLHF.

The CDR3: CASSLAHGGTDTQYF. The CDR3 DNA reads TGTGCCAGCAGCTTAGCTCACGGGGGGACCGATACGCAGTATTTT. This chain uses TRBV7-2 with TRBJ2-3, with 7 bases aligning to TRBD2. Trimming cost V 0 bases and J 6 bases; bases outside gene matches: 6. The CDR3 consists of 15 residues. Germline V CDR1 and CDR2: SGHTA, FQGNSA.

The chain uses TRBV5-6 and TRBJ1-3; a possible D gene is TRBD1 (5 bases). The CDR3 covers 15 residues. The V gene's germline CDR1 is SGHDT and CDR2 YYEEEE. V was trimmed by 2 bases and J by 2 bases, leaving 11 bases between them. This CDR3 is CASSFSSGTGNTIYF. The CDR3, as DNA: TGTGCCAGCAGCTTTAGCTCAGGGACTGGAAACACCATATATTTT.

The V gene is TRBV9, the J gene TRBJ2-3; no definite D call. The CDR3 runs to 15 residues. Trimming stripped 0 bases from V and 3 bases from J, with 11 bases between. Germline-derived CDR1 and CDR2 are SGDLS and YYNGEE. The CDR3 DNA follows: TGTGCCAGCAGCGTAGCCCCACAACAAACAGATACGCAGTATTTT. This encodes CASSVAPQQTDTQYF.

The rearrangement uses TRBV2 and TRBJ1-1; 9 positions match TRBD1. Germline CDR1 is SNHLY and CDR2 is FYNNEI. V lost 6 bases to trimming and J lost 3 bases; unmatched junction nucleotides: 5. CDR3 length equals 14 residues. CDR3 sequence (DNA): TGTGCCAGCAGCCCCAGGGACAGGGACACTGAAGCTTTCTTT. Translated: CASSPRDRDTEAFF.

The chain uses TRBV28 and TRBJ1-1, with 8 bases lining up with TRBD1. Germline CDR1 reads MDHEN; CDR2 reads SYDVKM. This CDR3 contains 16 residues. With 6 bases clipped from V and 3 bases from J, the junction kept 12 bases outside the gene matches. The CDR3 loop reads CASRNPGGWVDTEAFF. CDR3 nucleotides: TGTGCCAGCAGGAATCCAGGGGGCTGGGTTGACACTGAAGCTTTCTTT.

The V call is TRBV4-1, the J call TRBJ2-3, with D maybe TRBD2 (6 bases). V lost 4 bases and J 6 bases, leaving 20 bases between the germline ends. Looked up from germline, CDR1 is MGHRA and CDR2 is YSYEKL. The CDR3 has 16 amino acids. In DNA form, the CDR3 reads TGCGCCAGCAGCCTCCCCCCCTTACGGGAGTTGGATACGCAGTATTTT. This codes for CASSLPPLRELDTQYF.

The chain employs TRBV10-3 and TRBJ2-7; 8 bases are a match to TRBD1. The CDR3 is made up of 14 amino acids. With V trimmed by 5 bases and J by 2 bases, 5 bases remained unmatched. CDR1 is ENHRY, CDR2 SYGVKD, per germline. DNA of the CDR3: TGTGCCATCAGTTCCCCGGGACAGGCCTACGAGCAGTACTTC. Translated: CAISSPGQAYEQYF.

The chain combines TRBV27 with TRBJ1-5, with 7 nucleotides matching TRBD1. V lost 5 bases to trimming and J lost 0 bases; unmatched junction nucleotides: 4. This CDR3 is 15 amino acids long. Germline V gene data show CDR1 as MNHEY and CDR2 as SMNVEV (reference sequence). For the CDR3, the DNA is TGTGCCAGCAGTGCAGGGGGATATAGCAATCAGCCCCAGCATTTT. Translation: CASSAGGYSNQPQHF.

J is TRBJ2-5 and V is TRBV7-9; possible D gene TRBD2, 6 bases. V lost 2 bases and J 5 bases, leaving 12 bases between the germline ends. Germline V gene lookup returns CDR1 SEHNR and CDR2 FQNEAQ (reference sequence). This CDR3 is 14 amino acids long. CDR3 region: CASSLIGGSETQYF. In nucleotides, the CDR3 is TGTGCCAGCAGCTTAATCGGGGGATCGGAGACCCAGTACTTC.